Described below is a single T cell receptor (delta chain) sequence and its context. The likely explanation is a read error, given a far larger clone one base away. This entry belongs to a study of gamma-delta chains in newborns, infants, children. Study-wide context: Microbial exposure reportedly drives polyclonal innate γδ T cell expansion after birth.

TCRdb reprocessed the reads using CATT. The repertoire includes some 5,500 delta-chain clones, about 0.42% of them detected once, and about 15% sits in the top ten. The receptor was isolated from a child who was a newborn, infant or young child, either healthy, febrile or measles-vaccinated (not recorded which). Material for sequencing was blood.

This chain's CDR3 is CACDTRGIRTDKLIF. CDR3 coding DNA: TGTGCCTGTGACACCCGGGGGATACGCACCGATAAACTCATCTTT. The gene calls are TRDV2 and TRDJ1; 10 positions agree with TRDD3. CDR1 is GEAIGNYY, CDR2 EKD, per germline. The V gene end was trimmed by 0 bases and the J gene end by 1 base; junction bases not matched to a gene: 1. The length of the CDR3 is 15 residues.